The rows below give T cell receptor beta chains drawn from one sample of a study of blood T cell repertoires in COVID-19. Profiling relied on immunoSEQ multiplex PCR, and the TCRdb table lists in-frame clones only, not all of them. The table includes approximately 75,000 clones, roughly 90% detected once. Sequencing was done on a sample of peripheral blood. All receptors come from a man at least 80 years old with COVID-19, enrolled during active disease. Both conserved end residues are part of each CDR3. Each record gives: D gene, clone size, V gene, J gene, CDR3 DNA, CDR3 protein. D genes are given only for firm matches. Some rows have no size entry. The others give once, few or many, or a class for an expanded clone.

TRBD1,once,TRBV15,TRBJ2-7,TGTGCCACCAGCAGAGATAGGACAGGGGGCCACGAGCAGTACTTC,CATSRDRTGGHEQYF
TRBD1,-,TRBV5-4,TRBJ2-1,TGTGCCAGCTCCTTGGGACAGGGTAATGAGCAGTTCTTC,CASSLGQGNEQFF
-,-,TRBV7-9,TRBJ2-5,TGTGCCAGCAGCAGGACTCCCAACCAAGAGACCCAGTACTTC,CASSRTPNQETQYF
TRBD1,-,TRBV19,TRBJ1-2,TGTGCCAGTAGTATGACAGGGGTCAACTATGGCTACACCTTC,CASSMTGVNYGYTF
-,-,TRBV12-3/TRBV12-4,TRBJ2-5,TGTGCCAGCAGTTTAGCCTCAGGTTTTGGGCACTTC,CASSLASGFGHF
-,few,TRBV5-1,TRBJ2-3,TGCGCCAGCAGCTTGGGAGGGGGGGCCGGCACAGATACGCAGTATTTT,CASSLGGGAGTDTQYF
-,-,TRBV23-1,TRBJ1-1,TGCGCCAGCACTTCAGGGCGGGGAGCTGAAGCTTTCTTT,CASTSGRGAEAFF
TRBD2,-,TRBV2,TRBJ2-2,TGTGCCAGCAGTGAAGCTACAAGATGGGTAGCGGGGTGGGTCACCGGGGAGCTGTTTTTT,CASSEATRWVAGWVTGELFF
TRBD1,-,TRBV9,TRBJ2-2,TGTGCCAGCAGCGCCTCAATAGATACAGGGGGTCGATGGGGCACCGGGGAGCTGTTTTTT,CASSASIDTGGRWGTGELFF
-,-,TRBV6-2/TRBV6-3,TRBJ2-2,TGTGCCAGCAGCCGAGACAGTACCGGGGAGCTGTTTTTT,CASSRDSTGELFF
-,-,TRBV12-5,TRBJ1-2,TGTGCTAGTGATCAGAAGGGGTTCGTCATCTATGGCTACACCTTC,CASDQKGFVIYGYTF
TRBD1,-,TRBV6-1,TRBJ1-5,TGTGCCAGCAGTGAAAGAGACAGGGGAAATCAGCCCCAGCATTTT,CASSERDRGNQPQHF
TRBD2,-,TRBV6-5,TRBJ2-5,TGTGGTACACGACTAGCGGGGCCGAGCCAGTACTTC,CGTRLAGPSQYF
-,-,TRBV9,TRBJ1-1,TGTGCCAGCAGCAAACAAGACACTGAAGCTTTCTTT,CASSKQDTEAFF
-,few,TRBV6-1,TRBJ1-1,TGTGCCAGCAGTGAAAGGCGGATCAGACGCGGCGGTGAAGCTTTCTTT,CASSERRIRRGGEAFF